Listed here are 2 T cell receptor beta chains from one sample, sequenced in a study of T cell responses to AZD1222 COVID-19 vaccine. Using immunoSEQ multiplex PCR, the repertoire was profiled, and TCRdb retains in-frame clones only, with some absent. The sample holds around 190,000 clones; around nine tenths are singletons and the top ten take roughly 0.49%. The sequencing here drew on peripheral blood, taken on day 0 of AZD1222 vaccination. These receptor sequences come from an adult in good health.

This chain uses TRBV18 with TRBJ2-2; 10 positions match TRBD1. V was clipped by 3 bases and J by 2 bases; unmatched bases: 9. The CDR3 length is 18 residues. The germline V gene encodes CDR1 KGHSH and CDR2 LQKENI. The CDR3 coding sequence is TGTGCCAGCTCACCCTCCACGGGACAGGGGAGTAACACCGGGGAGCTGTTTTTT. Amino acids: CASSPSTGQGSNTGELFF. The full variable domain, its missing parts supplied by reference TRBV18 and TRBJ2-2, is NAGVMQNPRHLVRRRGQEARLRCSPMKGHSHVYWYRQLPEEGLKFMVYLQKENIIDESGMPKERFSAEFPKEGPSILRIQQVVRGDSAAYFCASSPSTGQGSNTGELFFGEGSRLTVL.

V is TRBV7-9 and J is TRBJ1-2; 9 bases are shared with TRBD1. V shed 5 bases, J shed 7 bases, and the junction held 8 bases outside the gene matches. The germline V gene has CDR1 SEHNR and CDR2 FQNEAQ (reference sequence). There are 14 residues in the CDR3. CDR3 sequence reads: CASSAGQGYSGYTF. The CDR3 region has the DNA TGTGCCAGCAGCGCGGGACAGGGATACTCTGGCTACACCTTC.